Sequencing of this TCR beta chain was carried out in a study of metastatic and nonmetastatic thyroid tumors. Study-wide background: The authors compared repertoires across blood and tumor or nodule tissue from malignant and benign thyroid patients.

Nobody among the patients had been given any treatment before thyroid surgery. TCRdb reprocessed the PCR reads using MiXCR. This table holds about 41,000 clones, around 24% found once. In its sample, this clone was seen a few times. J was trimmed by 0 bases and V by 8 bases; bases with no gene match: 4. The CDR3 totals 14 residues. This receptor was taken from a female donor with papillary thyroid cancer or a benign thyroid nodule (not recorded which). Some clones in this sample may be carry-over from other donors' samples. Sequencing was done on a sample of tumor tissue. The chain is built from TRBV12-3 or TRBV12-4 and TRBJ2-3; TRBD2 matches 8 bases. CDR3 protein: CASAASGSTDTQYF. In DNA form, the CDR3 reads TGTGCCAGCGCTGCTAGCGGGAGCACAGATACGCAGTATTTT.